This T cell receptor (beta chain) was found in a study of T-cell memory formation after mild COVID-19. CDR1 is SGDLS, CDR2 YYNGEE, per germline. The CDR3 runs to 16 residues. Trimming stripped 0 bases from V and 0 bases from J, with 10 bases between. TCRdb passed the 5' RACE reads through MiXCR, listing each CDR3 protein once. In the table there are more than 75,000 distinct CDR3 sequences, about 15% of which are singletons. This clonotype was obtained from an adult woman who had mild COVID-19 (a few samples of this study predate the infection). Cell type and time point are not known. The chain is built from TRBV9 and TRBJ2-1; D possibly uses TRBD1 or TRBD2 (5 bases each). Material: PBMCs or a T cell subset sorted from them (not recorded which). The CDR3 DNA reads TGTGCCAGCAGCGTAGCGGGGACCAGCTCCTACAATGAGCAGTTCTTC. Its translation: CASSVAGTSSYNEQFF. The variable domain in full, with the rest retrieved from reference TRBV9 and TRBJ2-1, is DSGVTQTPKHLITATGQRVTLRCSPRSGDLSVYWYQQSLDQGLQFLIQYYNGEERAKGNILERFSAQQFPDLHSELNLSSLELGDSALYFCASSVAGTSSYNEQFFGPGTRLTVL.